This T cell receptor (beta chain) was sequenced in a study of blood T cell repertoires in COVID-19. Across the whole study: T cells, B-cell-depleted T cells, or PBMCs provided the cDNA or gDNA that served as material.

V lost 4 bases to trimming and J lost 9 bases, with 9 bases between them. Germline V gene lookup returns CDR1 MDHEN and CDR2 SYDVKM. CDR3 size: 11 residues. Sequencing was performed with immunoSEQ multiplex PCR; in TCRdb, only in-frame clones are kept and a portion is missing. The sample yields fewer than 150,000 clones, around 86% seen once. This chain links TRBV28 with TRBJ2-5; D is perhaps TRBD1 (5 bases). The origin of this receptor is a woman older than 75 with acute or convalescent COVID-19. The sample consisted of peripheral blood. The CDR3 loop is CASSSQGPQYF. CDR3 sequence (DNA): TGTGCCAGCAGTTCCCAGGGTCCCCAGTACTTC.